This T cell receptor (beta chain) was identified in a study of CD8 T cells in ankylosing spondylitis. Study-level results: Reactive arthritis synovial fluid and blood previously showed some of these motif variants. The clones that were linked to disease were reported to be significantly enriched in matched synovial fluid samples from ankylosing spondylitis patients. There was a TCR beta motif, made of 7 to 9 highly homologous variants, that appeared characteristic of ankylosing spondylitis blood.

The V gene's germline CDR1 is LGHDT and CDR2 YNNKEL (reference sequence). V was pared by 5 bases and J by 5 bases, with 12 bases between. The CDR3 is made up of 14 amino acids. In this sample, this clonotype turned up many times. The antigen is undetermined. A quantitative 5'-RACE method, one with molecular barcodes, was used to make TCR beta libraries. MiXCR, run by TCRdb on the 5' RACE reads, gives a single entry per CDR3 protein. The table records 200,000 to 300,000 distinct CDR3 sequences, around 8% of them present only once. This chain joins TRBV3-1 and TRBJ2-2; tentative D call: TRBD2 (6 bases). The sample taken for sequencing was blood, either unsorted or a sorted T cell fraction (not recorded which). The clonotype comes from a female donor with ankylosing spondylitis or in good health (not recorded which). CDR3 in DNA: TGTGCCAGCAGCTGGGACTCCCAAACCGGGGAGCTGTTTTTT. Encoded protein: CASSWDSQTGELFF.